A selection of T cell receptor beta chains follows, all from one sample in a study of cytomegalovirus exposure and HLA in healthy donors. Profiled with immunoSEQ multiplex PCR; TCRdb holds only in-frame clones, not every one. The sample shows 120,000 to 150,000 clones, around nine tenths of them seen only once. The sample taken for sequencing was PBMCs. All receptors derive from a man aged 18 to 30 in good health and CMV-seropositive. Each CDR3 is given with its conserved first and last residue. D genes are given only for firm matches. Expanded clones are given a class, and other clones once, few, many or no size at all.

cdr3_nt	cdr3_aa	clone_size	v_call	j_call	d_call
TGCGCCAGCAGCTCCGGAGCGGGAGTCGGCACCGGGGAGCTGTTTTTT	CASSSGAGVGTGELFF	NA	TRBV5-1	TRBJ2-2	TRBD2
TGCAGTGCTGAGGGGGGGATTGGCTACACCTTC	CSAEGGIGYTF	once	TRBV20-1	TRBJ1-2	NA
TGTGCCAGCAGCTTGGACAGGAACAATGAGCAGTTCTTC	CASSLDRNNEQFF	NA	TRBV7-9	TRBJ2-1	TRBD1
TGTGCCAGCAGGAGGACTAGCGCGAACACCGGGGAGCTGTTTTTT	CASRRTSANTGELFF	NA	TRBV7-2	TRBJ2-2	TRBD2
TGTGCCAGCTCACCACCAGGCGGGGGCTGGGCGGAGACCCAGTACTTC	CASSPPGGGWAETQYF	NA	TRBV18	TRBJ2-5	NA
TGTGCCAGCAGCTTAGGCGGACAGGGATATGGCTACACCTTC	CASSLGGQGYGYTF	NA	TRBV7-9	TRBJ1-2	TRBD1
TGTGCCTGGAGTGTTGAGACTTATACCTACGAGCAGTACTTC	CAWSVETYTYEQYF	NA	TRBV30	TRBJ2-7	NA
TGTGCCAGCAGTGGTCAGGGGACAGGTAATGAAAAACTGTTTTTT	CASSGQGTGNEKLFF	NA	TRBV2	TRBJ1-4	TRBD1
TGTGCCAGCAGTTACAGTTTTAATTCACCCCTCCACTTT	CASSYSFNSPLHF	NA	TRBV28	TRBJ1-6	NA
TGTGCCAGCAGTTATTCCGGCAACAGGGGCGGGGAGCTGTTTTTT	CASSYSGNRGGELFF	NA	TRBV6-6	TRBJ2-2	TRBD1
TGTGCCAGCAGCTTAACGAGCGGGCCTAGCGGGACTGATACGCAGTATTTT	CASSLTSGPSGTDTQYF	NA	TRBV7-3	TRBJ2-3	TRBD2
TGTGCCAGCAGCGTTAGCAGTTACTATGGCTACACCTTC	CASSVSSYYGYTF	NA	TRBV9	TRBJ1-2	NA
TGTGCCAGCAGCTTTTTGGGACTAGCGGTTGGGACCCAGTACTTC	CASSFLGLAVGTQYF	NA	TRBV5-6	TRBJ2-5	TRBD2
TGTGCCAGCAGCCCCGGCGGGGAGGTAGGGGGCTACACCTTC	CASSPGGEVGGYTF	NA	TRBV9	TRBJ1-2	NA
TGTGCCAGCAGCCCAAGCGGGACAGGGCGGCAGCCCCAGCATTTT	CASSPSGTGRQPQHF	NA	TRBV7-9	TRBJ1-5	TRBD1
TGTGCCAGCAGCTTAGGACTAGACGACACCGGGGAGCTGTTTTTT	CASSLGLDDTGELFF	NA	TRBV7-8	TRBJ2-2	NA
TGTGCCAGCAAGATTGAGGGAGGGAACACAGATACGCAGTATTTT	CASKIEGGNTDTQYF	NA	TRBV2	TRBJ2-3	TRBD2
TGTGCCAGCACCAGGACTAGGGTTGGAGCAGATACGCAGTATTTT	CASTRTRVGADTQYF	NA	TRBV2	TRBJ2-3	TRBD2
TGCGCCAGCAGCGGCCACAGTGAACACGAGCAGTACTTC	CASSGHSEHEQYF	NA	TRBV5-1	TRBJ2-7	NA
TGTGCCAGCAGTGCCGGGGGAGCCACAAACTATGGCTACACCTTC	CASSAGGATNYGYTF	NA	TRBV2	TRBJ1-2	NA
TGTGCCAGCAGTTCGCTAGCGGGGGGACCCTACGAGCAGTACTTC	CASSSLAGGPYEQYF	NA	TRBV5-5	TRBJ2-7	TRBD2
TGTGCCAGCAGCGACACCTCGACAGGTTGGGGGGAAAAACTGTTTTTT	CASSDTSTGWGEKLFF	NA	TRBV7-9	TRBJ1-4	NA
TGTGCCAGCAGCTTCCACCCCATCCCACTAGATTACGAGCAGTACTTC	CASSFHPIPLDYEQYF	NA	TRBV7-3	TRBJ2-7	NA
TGTGCCAGCAGCCCCTCGGGACAGGGGACCAACTATGGCTACACCTTC	CASSPSGQGTNYGYTF	NA	TRBV13	TRBJ1-2	TRBD1
TGCGCCAGCAGCCAAGATTCCGGGGATCAGCCCCAGCATTTT	CASSQDSGDQPQHF	NA	TRBV4-1	TRBJ1-5	NA
TGTGCCAGCAGCTGGGACAGGTGGGGTGGGGATACGCAGTATTTT	CASSWDRWGGDTQYF	NA	TRBV7-9	TRBJ2-3	TRBD1
TGCAGCGTTGAAGGACTAGCGACCTCCTACAATGAGCAGTTCTTC	CSVEGLATSYNEQFF	once	TRBV29-1	TRBJ2-1	TRBD2
TGCGCCAGCAGCCAAGTTCTAACCCTCAGCGATCAGCCCCAGCATTTT	CASSQVLTLSDQPQHF	few	TRBV4-1	TRBJ1-5	NA
TGCAGCGTTGAGGTCCAGGGGAATAGTGAGCAGTTCTTC	CSVEVQGNSEQFF	NA	TRBV29-1	TRBJ2-1	NA
TGTGCCAGCAGACAGGCCTACGAGCAGTACTTC	CASRQAYEQYF	NA	TRBV6-5	TRBJ2-7	NA
TGTGCCAGCAGTTACGACAGGAAGAACACTGAAGCTTTCTTT	CASSYDRKNTEAFF	many	TRBV6-5	TRBJ1-1	NA
TGTGCCAGCAGCTTGGACAGACAAGAGACCCAGTACTTC	CASSLDRQETQYF	NA	TRBV5-4	TRBJ2-5	NA
TGTGCCAGCAGTTACGGGCAGGCACAGTACTTC	CASSYGQAQYF	few	TRBV6-5	TRBJ2-7	NA
TGTGCCAGCTCACCAGTCGGGACAGATACGCAGTATTTT	CASSPVGTDTQYF	NA	TRBV18	TRBJ2-3	NA
TGTGCCTGGAGTTCGGGACCTCAGGGGTTT	CAWSSGPQGF	NA	TRBV30	TRBJ1-1	NA
TGTGCCAGCAATAGGGCTTTGAGGGACAATGAGCAGTTCTTC	CASNRALRDNEQFF	NA	TRBV2	TRBJ2-1	NA
TGTGCCAGTAGTCCACGACCCCAGGACAGGTGGGGCACTGAAGCTTTCTTT	CASSPRPQDRWGTEAFF	NA	TRBV19	TRBJ1-1	TRBD1
TGTGCCAGCAGTTATCCTAGCAATTCACCCCTCCACTTT	CASSYPSNSPLHF	NA	TRBV6-6	TRBJ1-6	NA
TGTGCCAGAAGCGAGGGTGGGACAGGGAGAGATACGCAGTATTTT	CARSEGGTGRDTQYF	NA	TRBV7-5	TRBJ2-3	NA
TGTGCCAGCAGTGGACAGGGCTCTGGGGCCAACGTCCTGACTTTC	CASSGQGSGANVLTF	NA	TRBV25-1	TRBJ2-6	TRBD1
TGTGCCAGCAGCCAAGGGTGGCCAGGGGGCATAAATGGCTACACCTTC	CASSQGWPGGINGYTF	NA	TRBV4-2	TRBJ1-2	TRBD1
TGTGCTAGCAGTTCGGGGGCGGGAGGGGAGACCCAGTACTTC	CASSSGAGGETQYF	NA	TRBV7-7	TRBJ2-5	TRBD2
TGTGCCAGCAGCCTCCGACTAGCCCTGGAGACCCAGTACTTC	CASSLRLALETQYF	NA	TRBV7-9	TRBJ2-5	TRBD2
TGTGCCAGCAGCTTTATCACAAAGCAAGAGACCCAGTACTTC	CASSFITKQETQYF	once	TRBV7-2	TRBJ2-5	NA
TGTGCCAGCAACCGGCAGGGGGCAATCATGAACACTGAAGCTTTCTTT	CASNRQGAIMNTEAFF	NA	TRBV2	TRBJ1-1	TRBD1
TGTGCCACCAGCCAGGGCGCAGATACGCAGTATTTT	CATSQGADTQYF	NA	TRBV15	TRBJ2-3	NA
TGTGCCACCAGCAGAGAAGCCCCCGGACAGTCTGAAAAACTGTTTTTT	CATSREAPGQSEKLFF	NA	TRBV15	TRBJ1-4	NA
TGTGCCAGCAGTCGGACTAGCGGGGGGGCCTTACAAGAGACCCAGTACTTC	CASSRTSGGALQETQYF	NA	TRBV25-1	TRBJ2-5	TRBD2
TGTGCCAGCAGTGATTCAGGGAATACTAATGAAAAACTGTTTTTT	CASSDSGNTNEKLFF	NA	TRBV6-1	TRBJ1-4	NA
TGTGCCTGGAGCCATCTCAGGTCTAATGAAAAACTGTTTTTT	CAWSHLRSNEKLFF	NA	TRBV30	TRBJ1-4	NA
TGTGCCAGCAGCTTATGGACTAGCGGGGGGAATGAGCAGTTCTTC	CASSLWTSGGNEQFF	NA	TRBV7-6	TRBJ2-1	TRBD2
TGTGCCAGCAGCTCAGCCGTCGCCCTAGCGGATTGGTACAATGAGCAGTTCTTC	CASSSAVALADWYNEQFF	NA	TRBV5-6	TRBJ2-1	TRBD2
TGTGCCAGCAGTGAATCAGGCCAGAACACTGAAGCTTTCTTT	CASSESGQNTEAFF	NA	TRBV6-1	TRBJ1-1	NA
TGTGCCAGCAGTTCGGACAGAGACTATGGCTACACCTTC	CASSSDRDYGYTF	once	TRBV7-9	TRBJ1-2	NA